One TCR beta chain is described in this entry. The data are from a study of cytomegalovirus exposure and HLA in healthy donors. The CDR3 spans 17 residues. CDR1 is SGHAT and CDR2 is FQNNGV in the germline V gene. V shed 4 bases, J shed 2 bases, and the junction held 5 bases outside the gene matches. It was with 60 Vbeta and 13 Jbeta primers that the PCR ran. Clones were sequenced by immunoSEQ multiplex PCR, and TCRdb holds only the in-frame ones, with some missing. The top ten hold less than 2% of the sample, which has some 130,000 clones, around 78% seen once. The receptor was isolated from a woman aged 50 to 65 in good health and CMV-seronegative. Input material: PBMCs. V usage is TRBV11-2 and J usage is TRBJ2-3, with 14 bases aligning to TRBD2. The CDR3 DNA sequence: TGTGCCAGCAGCTCCTCGACTAGCGGGAGGGCCACAGATACGCAGTATTTT. It is translated as CASSSSTSGRATDTQYF.